Presented here are 5 T cell receptor beta chains from one specimen sequenced in a study of cytomegalovirus exposure and HLA in healthy donors. A multiplex PCR was run with 60 Vbeta primers and 13 Jbeta primers. The protocol was immunoSEQ multiplex PCR, while the TCRdb copy is restricted to in-frame clones and leaves out a portion. This sample has 150,000 to 200,000 clones, with about 62% found just once. The sequenced sample consisted of PBMCs. The receptors here all came from a man aged 40-50 years in good health and CMV-seronegative.

The V gene is TRBV7-2, the J gene TRBJ2-5, with 14 bases fitting TRBD2. The V gene end was trimmed by 8 bases and the J gene end by 2 bases; junction bases not matched to a gene: 7. CDR3 size: 16 residues. Germline V gives CDR1 SGHTA, CDR2 FQGNSA. Written as DNA, the CDR3 is TGTGCCAGCCGACTAGCGGGGGGGCGGGGGCAAGAGACCCAGTACTTC. It encodes CASRLAGGRGQETQYF.

This chain joins TRBV2 and TRBJ2-1, with 7 positions matching TRBD1. In germline, CDR1 is SNHLY, CDR2 FYNNEI. Unmatched junction bases numbered 14, after V lost 6 bases and J lost 9 bases. The CDR3 spans 15 residues. DNA of the CDR3: TGTGCCAGCAGGTCGACAGGGCCCAATCCAGGTGAGCAGTTCTTC. It encodes CASRSTGPNPGEQFF.

In nucleotides, the CDR3 is TGTGCCAGCAGTTCACAGGTCCCCTCCTACAATGAGCAGTTCTTC. Translating it yields CASSSQVPSYNEQFF. V and J are TRBV2 and TRBJ2-1, with D tentatively TRBD1 (5 bases). V was shortened by 5 bases and J by 0 bases, with 11 bases between the two germline ends. Germline V gene lookup returns CDR1 SNHLY and CDR2 FYNNEI. The CDR3 has 15 residues.

The V and J genes are TRBV30 and TRBJ1-2; no definite D call. Germline V gene sequence: CDR1 GTSNPN, CDR2 SVGIG (reference sequence). The CDR3 is 11 residues long. Trimming took 1 base from V and 4 from J, leaving 4 bases between them. The CDR3, as DNA: TGTGCCTGGAGTGACACCTATGGCTACACCTTC. Its protein product is CAWSDTYGYTF.

V gene TRBV27 combines with J gene TRBJ2-1; D is possibly TRBD1 (7 bases). CDR3 length: 17 amino acids. Between the trimmed V and J ends, which lost 5 bases and 4 bases, there was a span of 21 bases. Germline V lookup: CDR1 MNHEY, CDR2 SMNVEV (reference sequence). The CDR3 region has the DNA TGTGCCAGCAGTATAAGCGTGGCAGGGGGGACTTACAATGAGCAGTTCTTC. It specifies CASSISVAGGTYNEQFF.